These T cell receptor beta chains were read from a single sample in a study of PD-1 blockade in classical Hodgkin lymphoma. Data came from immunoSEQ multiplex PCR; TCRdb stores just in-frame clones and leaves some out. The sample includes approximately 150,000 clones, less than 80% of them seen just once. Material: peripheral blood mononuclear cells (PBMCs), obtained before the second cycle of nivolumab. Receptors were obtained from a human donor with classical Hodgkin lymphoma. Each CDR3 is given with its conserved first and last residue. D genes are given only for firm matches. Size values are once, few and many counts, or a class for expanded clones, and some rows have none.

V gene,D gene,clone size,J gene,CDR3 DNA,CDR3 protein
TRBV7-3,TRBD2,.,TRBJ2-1,TGTGCCAGCAGCTTATCCCCCACTAGCGGGGGTCCCAATGAGCAGTTCTTC,CASSLSPTSGGPNEQFF
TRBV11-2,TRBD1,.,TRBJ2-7,TGTGCCAGCAGCTTCCGCCCGGGACAGGGAAAAACCTACGAGCAGTACTTC,CASSFRPGQGKTYEQYF
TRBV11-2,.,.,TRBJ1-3,TGTGCCAGCAGCTTTTCATCAGGGGCCGACTTTGGCACCATATATTTT,CASSFSSGADFGTIYF
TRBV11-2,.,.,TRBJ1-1,TGTGCCAGCAGCTTAACTGATAACACTGAAGCTTTCTTT,CASSLTDNTEAFF
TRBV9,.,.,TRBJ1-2,TGTGCCAGCAGCGTAGGGTCTTTTGGGGTTGGCTACACCTTC,CASSVGSFGVGYTF
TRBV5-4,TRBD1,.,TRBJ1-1,TGTGCCAGCAGCTTGGTCCAGGGGGCGCACACTGAAGCTTTCTTT,CASSLVQGAHTEAFF
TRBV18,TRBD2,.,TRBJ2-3,TGTGCCAGCTCACCCACCGGACTAGCGGGGGGAACAGATACGCAGTATTTT,CASSPTGLAGGTDTQYF
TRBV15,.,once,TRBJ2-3,TGTGCCACCAGCATTGGACCCGTCCAAATCACAGATACGCAGTATTTT,CATSIGPVQITDTQYF
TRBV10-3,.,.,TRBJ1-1,TGTGCCATCAGTGAGTCAGTTGAAGCTTTCTTT,CAISESVEAFF
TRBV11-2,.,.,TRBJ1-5,TGTGCCAGCAGCACAGGGTATAGCAATCAGCCCCAGCATTTT,CASSTGYSNQPQHF
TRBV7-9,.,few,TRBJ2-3,TGTGCCAGCAGCTTAGCGCCAGGGGGGACAAGCACAGATACGCAGTATTTT,CASSLAPGGTSTDTQYF
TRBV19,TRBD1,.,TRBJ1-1,TGTGCCAGTAGTCTTAGACAGGGGGTGAACACTGAAGCTTTCTTT,CASSLRQGVNTEAFF
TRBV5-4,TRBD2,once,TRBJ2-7,TGTGCCAGCAGCCCTCTAGCGGGCCTATCCTACGAGCAGTACTTC,CASSPLAGLSYEQYF
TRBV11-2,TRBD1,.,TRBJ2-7,TGTGCCAGCAGCTTATCGGGACAGATCTACGAGCAGTACTTC,CASSLSGQIYEQYF
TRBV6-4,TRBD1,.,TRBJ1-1,TGTGCCAGCAGTGACTGGGACAGGCCCCCCCGCACTGAAGCTTTCTTT,CASSDWDRPPRTEAFF
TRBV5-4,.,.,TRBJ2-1,TGTGCCAGCAGCTCGGGGGGCCACTCCTACAATGAGCAGTTCTTC,CASSSGGHSYNEQFF
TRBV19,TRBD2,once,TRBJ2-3,TGTGCCAGTAGCAGCGGGGGGCCCACAGATACGCAGTATTTT,CASSSGGPTDTQYF
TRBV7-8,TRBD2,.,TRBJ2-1,TGTGCCAGCAGCTCCGGGGTGCCTAGCGGGGGATACAATGAGCAGTTCTTC,CASSSGVPSGGYNEQFF
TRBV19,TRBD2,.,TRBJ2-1,TGTGCCAGTAGTATAAGCGGGGGAACCCTCTACGAGCAGTTCTTC,CASSISGGTLYEQFF
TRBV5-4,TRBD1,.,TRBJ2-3,TGTGCCAGCAGGAAAGGACAGGGGGCCGGCACAGATACGCAGTATTTT,CASRKGQGAGTDTQYF
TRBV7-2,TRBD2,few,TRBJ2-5,TGTGCCAGCAGCCCAGGGAGCGGGGGATTCGAGACCCAGTACTTC,CASSPGSGGFETQYF
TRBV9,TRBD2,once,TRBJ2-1,TGTGCCAGCAGCGCATTAGCGGGAGGTTCCTACAATGAGCAGTTCTTC,CASSALAGGSYNEQFF
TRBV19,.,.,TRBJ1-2,TGTGCCAGTAGAATGGCGTCGGCATCCAGAACTAACTATGGCTACACCTTC,CASRMASASRTNYGYTF
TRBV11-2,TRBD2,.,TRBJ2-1,TGTGCCAGCAGCCCCGGACTAGCGAGGTACAATGAGCAGTTCTTC,CASSPGLARYNEQFF
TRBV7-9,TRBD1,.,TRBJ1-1,TGTGCCAGCAGCCTCGGGACAGCGAACACTGAAGCTTTCTTT,CASSLGTANTEAFF
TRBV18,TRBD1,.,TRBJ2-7,TGTGCCAGCTCACCTTCAACGGGACAGGTATCCTACGAGCAGTACTTC,CASSPSTGQVSYEQYF
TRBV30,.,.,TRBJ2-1,TGTGCCTGCCCTCTAGGAAGCTCCTACAATGAGCAGTTCTTC,CACPLGSSYNEQFF
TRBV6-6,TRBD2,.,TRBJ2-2,TGTGCCAGCAGGGGGCGGGAGTATTCCGGGGAGCTGTTTTTT,CASRGREYSGELFF
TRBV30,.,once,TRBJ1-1,TGTGCCTCCAGGGAGAGCCTGGGGACTGAAGCTTTCTTT,CASRESLGTEAFF
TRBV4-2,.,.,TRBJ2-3,TGTGCCAGCAGGCCCACTGGGGGCTCTAGCACAGATACGCAGTATTTT,CASRPTGGSSTDTQYF
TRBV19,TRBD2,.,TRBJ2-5,TGTGCCAGTAGTTATAACGGGGGGGGCGCTTGGACCCAGTACTTC,CASSYNGGGAWTQYF
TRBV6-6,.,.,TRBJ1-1,TGTGCCAGCAGTTACTCGGGGGGCTGGGGTGAAGCTTTCTTT,CASSYSGGWGEAFF
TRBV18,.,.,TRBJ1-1,TGTGCCAGCTCACCAAATCAGGGTGGGAACACTGAAGCTTTCTTT,CASSPNQGGNTEAFF
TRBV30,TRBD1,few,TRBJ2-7,TGTGCCTGGAGTGCCCCCATCGGGACAGCCTCCTACGAGCAGTACTTC,CAWSAPIGTASYEQYF
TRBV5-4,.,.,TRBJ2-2,TGTGCCAGCAGCTTGGGGACGAACACCGGGGAGCTGTTTTTT,CASSLGTNTGELFF
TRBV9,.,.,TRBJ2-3,TGTGCCAGCAGCGTACGTGGGAGCGACACAGATACGCAGTATTTT,CASSVRGSDTDTQYF
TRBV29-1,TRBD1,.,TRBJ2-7,TGCAGCGAATACAGGGGCCGGGTCTACGAGCAGTACTTC,CSEYRGRVYEQYF
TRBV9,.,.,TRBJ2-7,TGTGCCAGCAGCGTAGGGTTTGGCGCCTACGAGCAGTACTTC,CASSVGFGAYEQYF
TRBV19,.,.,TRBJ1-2,TGTGCCAGTAGTGGCTATGGCTACACCTTC,CASSGYGYTF
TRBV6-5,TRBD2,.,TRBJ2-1,TGTGCCAGCAGTTACATAGGTAGCGGGAATTACAATGAGCAGTTCTTC,CASSYIGSGNYNEQFF
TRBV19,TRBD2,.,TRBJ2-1,TGTGCCAGTAGTAGGCTAGCGGGGGAGGGCAATGAGCAGTTCTTC,CASSRLAGEGNEQFF
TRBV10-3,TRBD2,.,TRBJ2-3,TGTGCCATCAGAGGACTAGCGGGAGAATCCACAGATACGCAGTATTTT,CAIRGLAGESTDTQYF
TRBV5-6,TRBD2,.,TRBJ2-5,TGTGCCAGCAGCTTGGTAGCGGGAAGAGAGACCCAGTACTTC,CASSLVAGRETQYF
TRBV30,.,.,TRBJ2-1,TGTGCCTGGGACCGGAGGGGGGCGTACAATGAGCAGTTCTTC,CAWDRRGAYNEQFF
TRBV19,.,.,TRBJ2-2,TGTGCCAGTAGTCCCTCTAGCGCGAGCACCGGGGAGCTGTTTTTT,CASSPSSASTGELFF
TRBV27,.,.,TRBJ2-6,TGTGCCAGCAGTATCCGACAGGTTTTCTCTGGGGCCAACGTCCTGACTTTC,CASSIRQVFSGANVLTF
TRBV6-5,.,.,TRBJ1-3,TGTGCCAGCAGTTCGCGGTACTACTCTGGAAACACCATATATTTT,CASSSRYYSGNTIYF
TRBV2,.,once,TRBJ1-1,TGTGCCAGCAGGAGGGAAGTGAACACTGAAGCTTTCTTT,CASRREVNTEAFF
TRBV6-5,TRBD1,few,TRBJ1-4,TGTGCCAGCAGTTACACCCCCGGGACAGGGAAACTGTTTTTT,CASSYTPGTGKLFF
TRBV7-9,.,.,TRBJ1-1,TGTGCCAGCAGCTTACAGGTCTCTGAAGCTTTCTTT,CASSLQVSEAFF
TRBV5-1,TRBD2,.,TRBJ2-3,TGCGCCAGCAGCTTGGAGACTAGCGGGAGAGGGGCAGATACGCAGTATTTT,CASSLETSGRGADTQYF
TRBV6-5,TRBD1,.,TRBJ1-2,TGTGCCAGCAGGCCTCCCCCCGACAGGGGCTATGGCTACACCTTC,CASRPPPDRGYGYTF
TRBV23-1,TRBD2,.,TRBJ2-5,TGCGCCAGCAGTCCCCCCGGGGGGGGCCAAGAGACCCAGTACTTC,CASSPPGGGQETQYF
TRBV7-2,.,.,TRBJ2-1,TGTGCCAGCAGCTTCCGGGGGGCGGGTGAGCAGTTCTTC,CASSFRGAGEQFF
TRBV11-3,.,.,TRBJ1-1,TGTGCCAGCAGCACGGGCCCGGCGGCTGAAGCTTTCTTT,CASSTGPAAEAFF
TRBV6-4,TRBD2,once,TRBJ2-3,TGTGCCAGCATAGGACTAGCGGGGAAGTATTTT,CASIGLAGKYF
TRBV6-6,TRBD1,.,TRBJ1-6,TGTGCCAGTAGGACAGGGACGAATTCACCCCTCCACTTT,CASRTGTNSPLHF